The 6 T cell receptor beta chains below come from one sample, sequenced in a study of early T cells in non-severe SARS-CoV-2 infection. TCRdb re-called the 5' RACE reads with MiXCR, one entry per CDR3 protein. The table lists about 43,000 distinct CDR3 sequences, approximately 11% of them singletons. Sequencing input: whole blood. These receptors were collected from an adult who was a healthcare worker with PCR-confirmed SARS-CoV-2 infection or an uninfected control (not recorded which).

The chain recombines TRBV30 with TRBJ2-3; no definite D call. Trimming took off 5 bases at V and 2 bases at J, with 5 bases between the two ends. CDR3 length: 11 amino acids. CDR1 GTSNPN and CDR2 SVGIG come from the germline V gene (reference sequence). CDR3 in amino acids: CAWDNTDTQYF. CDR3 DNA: TGTGCCTGGGACAACACAGATACGCAGTATTTT.

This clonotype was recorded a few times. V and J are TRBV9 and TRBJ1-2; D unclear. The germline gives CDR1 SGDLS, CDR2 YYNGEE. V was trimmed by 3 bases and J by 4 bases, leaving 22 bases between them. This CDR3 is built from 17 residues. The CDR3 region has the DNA TGTGCCAGCAGCGGACGGACGGCGTCGACCCACGCCTATGGCTACACCTTC. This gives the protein CASSGRTASTHAYGYTF.

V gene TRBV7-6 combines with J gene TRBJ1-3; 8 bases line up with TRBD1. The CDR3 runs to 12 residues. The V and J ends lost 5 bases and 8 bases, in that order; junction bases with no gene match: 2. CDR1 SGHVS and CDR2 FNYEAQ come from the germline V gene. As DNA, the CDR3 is TGTGCCAGCAGCCCGACAGGGGACACCATATATTTT. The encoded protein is CASSPTGDTIYF.

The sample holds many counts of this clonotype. CDR3 sequence (DNA): TGCAGTGCTACCCATCAGGGGGCAAGTTACGAGCAGTACTTC. Protein: CSATHQGASYEQYF. The J gene is TRBJ2-7, the V gene TRBV20-1, with TRBD1 matching 8 bases. The V segment lost 4 bases and the J segment 4 bases; nucleotides outside the gene matches: 9. The CDR3 length is 14 residues. Germline-derived CDR1 and CDR2 are DFQATT and SNEGSKA (reference sequence).

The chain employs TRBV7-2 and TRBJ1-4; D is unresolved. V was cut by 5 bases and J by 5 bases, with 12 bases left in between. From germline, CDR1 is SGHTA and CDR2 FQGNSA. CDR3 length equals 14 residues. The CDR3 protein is CASSPGSENEKLFF. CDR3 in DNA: TGTGCCAGCAGCCCAGGAAGCGAGAATGAAAAACTGTTTTTT. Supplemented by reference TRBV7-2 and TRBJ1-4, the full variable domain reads GAGVSQSPSNKVTEKGKDVELRCDPISGHTALYWYRQSLGQGLEFLIYFQGNSAPDKSGLPSDRFSAERTGGSVSTLTIQRTQQEDSAVYLCASSPGSENEKLFFGSGTQLSVL.

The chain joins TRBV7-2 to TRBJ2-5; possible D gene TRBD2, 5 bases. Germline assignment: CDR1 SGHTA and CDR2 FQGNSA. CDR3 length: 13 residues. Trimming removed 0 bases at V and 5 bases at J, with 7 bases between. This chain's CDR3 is CASSLARGETQYF. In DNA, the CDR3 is TGTGCCAGCAGCTTAGCACGAGGGGAGACCCAGTACTTC.